The next 20 T cell receptor beta chains were all read from a single sample in a study of T cells in Graves' hyperthyroidism and ophthalmopathy. There were TCR beta CDR3 regions amplified from RNA transcripts. HTBI primers were used for first-round RT-PCR of the TCR CDR3. Using its own MiXCR run on the multiplex PCR reads, TCRdb lists one record per CDR3 protein. The repertoire has around 700,000 distinct CDR3 sequences, around 19% of them found once; the top ten carry around 15%. Sample: blood. The receptors come from a woman aged 50 to 60 with Graves' hyperthyroidism that later progressed to Graves' ophthalmopathy.

This clonotype was picked up a small number of times. CDR3 amino acids: CASSSGQGRDIQYF. CDR3 nucleotide sequence: TGTGCCAGCAGCTCAGGACAGGGCAGGGACATTCAGTACTTC. The chain is built from TRBV11-3 and TRBJ2-4, with 8 positions matching TRBD1. After removal of 4 bases from V and 8 bases from J, the junction contained 7 bases not matched to a gene. The CDR3 sequence is 14 residues long. Germline CDR1 and CDR2: SGHNT and YENEEA.

This clonotype has at least ten counts. The rearrangement joins TRBV27 to TRBJ2-5, with TRBD2 matching 14 bases. The germline gives CDR1 MNHEY, CDR2 SMNVEV (reference sequence). This CDR3 spans 16 amino acids. The V segment lost 5 bases and the J segment 5 bases; nucleotides outside the gene matches: 7. Written as DNA, the CDR3 is TGTGCCAGCAGTCCAAAGGGACTAGCGGGGGTCGAGACCCAGTACTTC. Translated: CASSPKGLAGVETQYF.

Details on this clonotype: Given a much more abundant clone one base away, this may be a read error. This chain links TRBV7-9 with TRBJ2-1, with 10 bases fitting TRBD2. This CDR3 has 15 residues. CDR1 is SEHNR and CDR2 is FQNEAQ in the germline V gene (reference sequence). Trimming cost V 5 bases and J 6 bases; bases outside gene matches: 7. The CDR3 DNA reads as TGTGCCAGCAGCCCCCCAACTAGCGGGGCCAATGAGCAGTTCTTC. The encoded protein is CASSPPTSGANEQFF.

This clonotype was seen only a few times. This rearrangement joins TRBV6-1 to TRBJ1-2, with D hard to call. With 8 bases removed from V and 4 bases from J, the gap between germline ends came to 17 bases. This CDR3 region has 14 residues. The V gene's germline CDR1 is MNHNS and CDR2 SASEGT. CDR3 nucleotides: TGTGCCAGCCTCAACCGCGCAAACTCCTATGGCTACACCTTC. As protein: CASLNRANSYGYTF.

The V and J genes are TRBV19 and TRBJ2-5; tentative D call: TRBD1 (6 bases). This CDR3 has 13 amino acids. CDR1 LNHDA and CDR2 SQIVND come from the germline V gene (reference sequence). The V end lost 3 bases, the J end lost 2 bases, and 7 bases lay between the germline ends. Here the CDR3 reads CASSMDRQETQYF. In DNA, the CDR3 is TGTGCCAGTAGTATGGACAGACAAGAGACCCAGTACTTC.

The V call is TRBV7-2, the J call TRBJ1-5; no clear D. The V end was cut by 2 bases, the J end by 4 bases, with 12 bases between. Germline CDR1 SGHTA, CDR2 FQGNSA. The CDR3 is 15 amino acids. The CDR3 DNA is TGTGCCAGCAGCTTATTTCTCCCGGCTAATCAGCCCCAGCATTTT. Encoded protein: CASSLFLPANQPQHF.

The chain employs TRBV6-5 and TRBJ1-3; D possibly corresponds to TRBD1 (6 bases). CDR3 length: 16 amino acids. CDR1 is MNHEY, CDR2 SVGAGI, per germline. V was pared by 2 bases and J by 2 bases, with 13 bases between. This CDR3 reads CASSYGTRGPGNTIYF. In nucleotides, the CDR3 is TGTGCCAGCAGTTACGGGACAAGGGGACCTGGAAACACCATATATTTT.

In its sample, this clonotype was seen a few times. The V gene is TRBV18, the J gene TRBJ2-5; D gene ambiguous. Trimming took off 3 bases at V and 4 bases at J, with 9 bases between the two ends. The germline gives CDR1 KGHSH, CDR2 LQKENI. The CDR3 has 13 residues. This CDR3 reads CASSPEHTETQYF. The CDR3 bases are TGTGCCAGCTCACCCGAACACACAGAGACCCAGTACTTC.

The chain joins TRBV19 to TRBJ1-6; D remains unclear. Germline loops: CDR1 LNHDA, CDR2 SQIVND (reference sequence). Trimming shortened V by 2 bases and J by 5 bases, and 10 bases separated the two germline ends. CDR3 length equals 15 residues. For the CDR3, the DNA is TGTGCCAGTAGTATATCGGACCCTAATAATTCACCCCTCCACTTT. It translates to CASSISDPNNSPLHF.

This clonotype was detected many times. This chain joins TRBV11-2 and TRBJ2-1, with D possibly being TRBD2 (6 bases). The V end lost 6 bases, the J end lost 4 bases, and 10 bases lay between the germline ends. The CDR3 is 13 residues long. Germline V CDR1 and CDR2: SGHAT, FQNNGV. CDR3 loop: CASRTGGYNEQFF. Written as DNA, the CDR3 is TGTGCCAGCAGGACCGGGGGATACAATGAGCAGTTCTTC. The entire variable domain, with the rest obtained from reference TRBV11-2 and TRBJ2-1, is as follows: EAGVAQSPRYKIIEKRQSVAFWCNPISGHATLYWYQQILGQGPKLLIQFQNNGVVDDSQLPKDRFSAERLKGVDSTLKIQPAKLEDSAVYLCASRTGGYNEQFFGPGTRLTVL.

The rearrangement uses TRBV5-6 and TRBJ1-1, with a tentative D call TRBD1 (6 bases). Germline V CDR1 and CDR2: SGHDT, YYEEEE. Trimming left V 3 bases short and J 2 bases short, with 14 bases between. CDR3 length: 15 amino acids. For the CDR3, the DNA is TGTGCCAGCAGCTGGGGAGCAGGGGTTAACACTGAAGCTTTCTTT. Protein: CASSWGAGVNTEAFF.

This clonotype was detected many times. The gene calls are TRBV30 and TRBJ1-5; D remains ambiguous. V lost 2 bases, J lost 1 base, and 12 bases lay in between. The CDR3 consists of 15 residues. CDR1 and CDR2 (germline): GTSNPN, SVGIG (reference sequence). Here the CDR3 DNA reads TGTGCCTGGAGTAGCTACAGAAACAGCAATCAGCCCCAGCATTTT. Protein sequence: CAWSSYRNSNQPQHF.

This chain joins TRBV29-1 and TRBJ1-2, with no clear D. V was trimmed by 7 bases and J by 0 bases, leaving 15 bases between them. Germline lookup yields CDR1 SQVTM and CDR2 ANQGSEA. CDR3 size: 14 residues. The CDR3 DNA reads TGCAGCGGATCACAACCGGGAACTAACTATGGCTACACCTTC. Protein: CSGSQPGTNYGYTF. Drawing the rest from reference TRBV29-1 and TRBJ1-2, the complete variable domain is SAVISQKPSRDICQRGTSLTIQCQVDSQVTMMFWYRQQPGQSLTLIATANQGSEATYESGFVIDKFPISRPNLTFSTLTVSNMSPEDSSIYLCSGSQPGTNYGYTFGSGTRLTVV.

Ten or more counts support this clonotype. This rearrangement joins TRBV12-3 or TRBV12-4 to TRBJ2-7; TRBD1 aligns across 8 bases. The CDR3 length is 14 residues. Unmatched junction bases numbered 5, after V lost 4 bases and J lost 3 bases. This CDR3 reads CASSSRDRNYEQYF. CDR3 nucleotides: TGTGCCAGCAGTTCCCGGGACAGGAACTACGAGCAGTACTTC.

V usage is TRBV7-9 and J usage is TRBJ2-2; a weak D match, TRBD2 (6 bases). V lost 4 bases to trimming and J lost 1 base, with 16 bases between them. The CDR3 covers 17 residues. The V gene's germline CDR1 is SEHNR and CDR2 FQNEAQ (reference sequence). The CDR3 DNA is TGTGCCAGCAGCTCTCCTCCCGGGACTGTGAACACCGGGGAGCTGTTTTTT. Its protein is CASSSPPGTVNTGELFF.

This clonotype has a count of ten or more. The CDR3 bases are TGTGCCAGCAGTTATAGCCGGGACAGGGTCCATGCCTACACCTTC. It is translated as CASSYSRDRVHAYTF. V usage is TRBV6-1 and J usage is TRBJ1-2; 9 bases match TRBD1. Germline V gives CDR1 MNHNS, CDR2 SASEGT. The CDR3 is 15 amino acids. V lost 5 bases, J lost 10 bases, and 14 bases stayed unmatched.

This clonotype was seen repeatedly, ten times or more. The V gene is TRBV5-1, the J gene TRBJ2-1; 10 positions agree with TRBD1. J was trimmed by 8 bases and V by 4 bases; bases with no gene match: 15. The CDR3 is 17 amino acids. CDR1 is SGHRS and CDR2 is YFSETQ in the germline V gene. The CDR3 bases are TGCGCCAGCAGCCCGCAGACAGGGGGCAGTGGTTCTGATGAGCAGTTCTTC. It specifies CASSPQTGGSGSDEQFF.

The chain is built from TRBV15 and TRBJ2-3; the D is unclear. The CDR3 extends over 17 amino acids. The germline CDR1 and CDR2 sequences are LNHNV and YYDKDF (reference sequence). Trimming left V 5 bases short and J 1 base short, with 19 bases between. CDR3 DNA sequence: TGTGCCACCAGCTTAGTACCCAACGCAGACGGCACAGATACGCAGTATTTT. Translation gives CATSLVPNADGTDTQYF.

This rearrangement joins TRBV19 to TRBJ1-5; 7 nucleotides agree with TRBD1. Germline CDR1 and CDR2: LNHDA and SQIVND (reference sequence). The CDR3 spans 16 residues. V trimming: 5 bases; J trimming: 0 bases; junction bases outside the gene matches: 7. The CDR3 DNA reads as TGTGCCAGTAGTGCTCGGACAGGAAATAGCAATCAGCCCCAGCATTTT. Its translation: CASSARTGNSNQPQHF.

This clonotype was seen many times. This chain connects TRBV11-2 to TRBJ2-7, with a weak D call TRBD1 (7 bases). Germline V gene lookup returns CDR1 SGHAT and CDR2 FQNNGV. V lost 5 bases to trimming and J lost 3 bases, with 20 bases between them. There are 16 residues in the CDR3. The CDR3 sequence is CASSTSTGTGNYEQYF. The CDR3 region has the DNA TGTGCCAGCAGCACATCGACAGGGACTGGTAACTACGAGCAGTACTTC. Full variable domain (missing parts from reference TRBV11-2 and TRBJ2-7): EAGVAQSPRYKIIEKRQSVAFWCNPISGHATLYWYQQILGQGPKLLIQFQNNGVVDDSQLPKDRFSAERLKGVDSTLKIQPAKLEDSAVYLCASSTSTGTGNYEQYFGPGTRLTVT.